Below, 22 T cell receptor beta chains from the same sample are listed, as sequenced in a study of blood T cell repertoires in COVID-19. The repertoire was sequenced with immunoSEQ multiplex PCR; TCRdb's copy has only in-frame clones and lacks some. The profile shows around 24,000 clones, around 88% of them singletons. The source material was peripheral blood. The receptors were sampled from a human donor with active COVID-19. The donor label of this sample is uncertain.

This clone turned up a few times. The chain employs TRBV6-5 and TRBJ2-3, with D perhaps matching TRBD2 (5 bases). V was shortened by 0 bases and J by 6 bases, with 16 bases between the two germline ends. The CDR3 contains 16 residues. Germline values: CDR1 MNHEY, CDR2 SVGAGI. This CDR3 reads CASSYSRAGIGDTQYF. The DNA of the CDR3 is TGTGCCAGCAGTTACTCTCGAGCCGGGATAGGGGATACGCAGTATTTT.

Only a few counts were recorded for this clone. The rearrangement links TRBV7-3 to TRBJ2-5; D is ambiguous. The length of the CDR3 is 14 residues. V was clipped by 2 bases and J by 1 base, with 8 bases between them. The germline CDR1 and CDR2 sequences are SGHTA and FQGTGA. CDR3 region: CASSLGRSQETQYF. The CDR3 DNA reads TGTGCCAGCAGCTTAGGCCGCTCCCAAGAGACCCAGTACTTC.

This clone has only one observation. The chain uses TRBV6-2 or TRBV6-3 and TRBJ2-7; 7 positions agree with TRBD2. Trimming removed 2 bases from V and 6 bases from J; junction bases left unmatched: 10. The CDR3 runs to 15 residues. Germline V gene sequence: CDR1 MNHEY, CDR2 SVGEGT. CDR3: CASSYQRTSLGEQYF. CDR3 nucleotides: TGTGCCAGCAGTTACCAAAGGACTAGTCTAGGCGAGCAGTACTTC.

This chain joins TRBV28 and TRBJ1-3, with D hard to call. Trimming took 4 bases from V and 0 from J, leaving 16 bases between them. This CDR3 comprises 17 residues. The germline gives CDR1 MDHEN, CDR2 SYDVKM. The chain's CDR3 is CASSSLGVDFSGNTIYF. The CDR3 DNA sequence: TGTGCCAGCAGTTCGCTCGGGGTTGACTTCTCTGGAAACACCATATATTTT.

This clone was counted between two and nine times. The rearrangement joins TRBV11-2 to TRBJ2-7; 8 nucleotides agree with TRBD2. Germline V gene sequence: CDR1 SGHAT, CDR2 FQNNGV. V lost 1 base to trimming and J lost 6 bases; unmatched junction nucleotides: 14. This CDR3 region has 17 residues. The CDR3 nucleotides read TGTGCCAGCAGCTTAGGGTCGGCGGGGGGCACTCTTGGCGAGCAGTACTTC. Protein product: CASSLGSAGGTLGEQYF.

This rearrangement joins TRBV5-1 to TRBJ2-5; D not certain. The CDR3 contains 13 residues. Germline CDR1 SGHRS, CDR2 YFSETQ. Trimming shortened V by 4 bases and J by 2 bases, and 9 bases separated the two germline ends. For the CDR3, the DNA is TGCGCCAGCAGCGCAAATCAGCAAGAGACCCAGTACTTC. It codes for CASSANQQETQYF.

This sequence joins TRBV6-4 and TRBJ2-7, with no clear D. The V end was cut by 0 bases, the J end by 4 bases, with 13 bases between. The length of the CDR3 is 15 residues. CDR1 MRHNA and CDR2 SNTAGT come from the germline V gene. The CDR3: CASSDSAAGPYEQYF. CDR3 nucleotide sequence: TGTGCCAGCAGTGACTCGGCGGCTGGTCCTTACGAGCAGTACTTC.

The rearrangement joins TRBV28 to TRBJ2-5; the D gene is possibly TRBD2 (7 bases). The CDR3 is 17 amino acids. Germline CDR1 MDHEN, CDR2 SYDVKM. With 5 bases removed from V and 2 bases from J, the gap between germline ends came to 21 bases. CDR3 amino acids: CASSAPAGHLLQETQYF. In DNA form, the CDR3 reads TGTGCCAGCAGTGCCCCAGCGGGACACCTACTTCAAGAGACCCAGTACTTC. The variable domain in full, with the rest retrieved from reference TRBV28 and TRBJ2-5, is DVKVTQSSRYLVKRTGEKVFLECVQDMDHENMFWYRQDPGLGLRLIYFSYDVKMKEKGDIPEGYSVSREKKERFSLILESASTNQTSMYLCASSAPAGHLLQETQYFGPGTRLLVL.

In this sample, this clone turned up a few times. The chain uses TRBV19 and TRBJ2-4, with unresolved D. The CDR3 extends over 14 amino acids. Germline V gene sequence: CDR1 LNHDA, CDR2 SQIVND (reference sequence). Between the trimmed V and J ends, which lost 3 bases and 1 base, there was a span of 7 bases. The CDR3 here is CASSMSAAKNIQYF. The CDR3, as DNA: TGTGCCAGTAGTATGAGCGCCGCCAAAAACATTCAGTACTTC.

The rearrangement joins TRBV6-5 to TRBJ2-7; no definite D call. The CDR3 runs 13 residues. Germline V lookup: CDR1 MNHEY, CDR2 SVGAGI. The CDR3 protein is CATTPSSPYEQYF. The CDR3 DNA reads as TGTGCTACCACACCCTCTTCGCCCTACGAGCAGTACTTC.

This clone qualifies as medium-sized. The rearrangement joins TRBV3-1 (or the pseudogene TRBV3-2) to TRBJ2-4; D possibly corresponds to TRBD1 (6 bases). Between the trimmed V and J ends, which lost 4 bases and 5 bases, there was a span of 24 bases. The CDR3 is 18 residues long. Germline V gives CDR1 LGHDT, CDR2 YNNKEL (reference sequence). CDR3 region: CASSRQGNRAVSQNIQYF. In DNA form, the CDR3 reads TGTGCCAGCAGCCGCCAGGGGAACAGGGCGGTAAGTCAAAACATTCAGTACTTC.

The chain joins TRBV6-4 to TRBJ2-2; 11 bases map to TRBD2. With V trimmed by 7 bases and J by 6 bases, 10 bases remained unmatched. In germline, CDR1 is MRHNA, CDR2 SNTAGT. The CDR3 covers 16 residues. CDR3 DNA sequence: TGTGCCAGCACTAAACTAGCGGGAGCGAATTCCGGGGAGCTGTTTTTT. This codes for CASTKLAGANSGELFF.

The chain uses TRBV4-2 and TRBJ1-2, with 7 bases fitting TRBD1. This CDR3 has 15 amino acids. The germline CDR1 and CDR2 sequences are LGHNA and YNFKEQ. The V gene end was trimmed by 0 bases and the J gene end by 8 bases; junction bases not matched to a gene: 9. DNA of the CDR3: TGTGCCAGCAGCCAAGATCTTGGTGGGACAGAGGGCTACACCTTC. This gives the protein CASSQDLGGTEGYTF.

The chain joins TRBV28 to TRBJ2-3; 7 bases fit TRBD2. After removal of 1 base from V and 1 base from J, the junction contained 17 bases not matched to a gene. The CDR3 length is 20 residues. CDR1 MDHEN and CDR2 SYDVKM come from the germline V gene. The CDR3 is CASSLSRWGRDLQRTDTQYF. The CDR3 region has the DNA TGTGCCAGCAGTTTATCACGGTGGGGGAGGGACTTACAACGCACAGATACGCAGTATTTT.

The chain combines TRBV7-2 with TRBJ2-7, with TRBD2 matching 8 bases. In germline, CDR1 is SGHTA, CDR2 FQGNSA. This CDR3 is 14 amino acids long. Trimming cost V 5 bases and J 3 bases; bases outside gene matches: 6. CDR3 in amino acids: CASSPSSGGYEQYF. Here the CDR3 DNA reads TGTGCCAGCAGCCCCAGCAGCGGGGGCTACGAGCAGTACTTC.

The V gene is TRBV9, the J gene TRBJ1-1; 8 bases match TRBD1. CDR3 length equals 14 residues. Germline V CDR1 and CDR2: SGDLS, YYNGEE. J was trimmed by 1 base and V by 4 bases; bases with no gene match: 3. The CDR3 nucleotides are TGTGCCAGCAGCCCAGGACAGGGGAACACTGAAGCTTTCTTT. This sequence encodes CASSPGQGNTEAFF.

The chain is built from TRBV4-1 and TRBJ2-2; TRBD1 is a possible D gene (6 bases). With 0 bases removed from V and 0 bases from J, the gap between germline ends came to 14 bases. Germline CDR1 is MGHRA and CDR2 is YSYEKL. There are 18 residues in the CDR3. For the CDR3, the DNA is TGCGCCAGCAGCCAAGAAGACCTGGGACAACCGAACACCGGGGAGCTGTTTTTT. It yields the protein CASSQEDLGQPNTGELFF.

This chain connects TRBV19 to TRBJ2-7; 8 bases fit TRBD1. The ends lost 4 bases at V and 3 bases at J; junction bases unmatched: 5. Germline-derived CDR1 and CDR2 are LNHDA and SQIVND (reference sequence). The CDR3 totals 14 residues. CDR3 sequence: CASSRTGSHYEQYF. The CDR3, as DNA: TGTGCCAGTAGTAGGACAGGGAGTCACTACGAGCAGTACTTC.

The J gene is TRBJ1-2, the V gene TRBV19; a possible D gene is TRBD1 (6 bases). Between the trimmed V and J ends, which lost 9 bases and 4 bases, there was a span of 18 bases. CDR3 length: 14 amino acids. Germline-derived CDR1 and CDR2 are LNHDA and SQIVND (reference sequence). CDR3 in amino acids: CASTYLGQLYGYTF. As DNA, the CDR3 is TGTGCCAGCACATATCTTGGACAGCTCTATGGCTACACCTTC.

The chain is built from TRBV4-3 and TRBJ2-7, with TRBD2 matching over 16 bases. CDR1 is LGHNA, CDR2 YSLEER, per germline. V shed 0 bases, J shed 6 bases, and the junction held 17 bases outside the gene matches. CDR3 length: 21 residues. Here the CDR3 reads CASSQDRRSPGTSGRALEQYF. CDR3 DNA: TGCGCCAGCAGCCAAGATCGGAGATCGCCCGGGACTAGCGGGAGGGCCCTCGAGCAGTACTTC.

The chain recombines TRBV11-3 with TRBJ2-7; D may be TRBD2 (7 bases). Between the trimmed V and J ends, which lost 3 bases and 2 bases, there was a span of 17 bases. This CDR3 spans 16 amino acids. Germline V CDR1 and CDR2: SGHNT, YENEEA. The CDR3, as DNA: TGTGCCAGCAGCTTCTGGGAGGGGGTCGAAACCTACGAGCAGTACTTC. It codes for CASSFWEGVETYEQYF.

This sequence joins TRBV2 and TRBJ2-7, with 10 bases fitting TRBD1. Germline trimming cut 4 bases from V and 4 bases from J; bases unmatched to any gene: 4. Germline CDR1 reads SNHLY; CDR2 reads FYNNEI. The CDR3 spans 14 residues. The CDR3 DNA sequence: TGTGCCAGCAGTGTCGGGACAGGGGCTTACGAGCAGTACTTC. Translating it yields CASSVGTGAYEQYF. The full variable domain, in which reference TRBV2 and TRBJ2-7 provide the parts outside the CDR3, is EPEVTQTPSHQVTQMGQEVILRCVPISNHLYFYWYRQILGQKVEFLVSFYNNEISEKSEIFDDQFSVERPDGSNFTLKIRSTKLEDSAMYFCASSVGTGAYEQYFGPGTRLTVT.